The 8 T cell receptor beta chains below come from one sample, sequenced in a study of OX40 agonist ivuxolimab in advanced cancers. TCRdb's copy holds only in-frame clones and misses some; the assay was immunoSEQ multiplex PCR. The sample consists of around 60,000 clones, roughly nine tenths of them appearing once. Sequencing was performed on CD4+ or CD8+ T cells sorted from blood, taken in a trial of the OX40 agonist ivuxolimab. The receptor source for this set is an adult with an advanced solid tumor such as melanoma, head and neck, liver or kidney cancer.

The chain couples TRBV5-4 to TRBJ2-1; possibly TRBD2 for D (6 bases). The germline V gene has CDR1 SGHNT and CDR2 YYREEE (reference sequence). The CDR3 sequence is 17 residues long. V was trimmed by 4 bases and J by 8 bases, leaving 25 bases between them. The CDR3 loop is CASSPPGYERVEDEQFF. As DNA, the CDR3 is TGTGCCAGCAGCCCTCCTGGGTACGAGCGGGTGGAGGATGAGCAGTTCTTC.

The V call is TRBV30, the J call TRBJ1-1, with a possible D match to TRBD1 (6 bases). The CDR3 consists of 12 residues. The V gene's germline CDR1 is GTSNPN and CDR2 SVGIG (reference sequence). The V end was cut by 5 bases, the J end by 4 bases, with 11 bases between. In DNA, the CDR3 is TGTGCCTGGCACAGGGTGGTCACTGAAGCTTTCTTT. Translating gives CAWHRVVTEAFF.

The chain recombines TRBV7-6 with TRBJ2-2; D is undetermined. The CDR3 covers 15 residues. Germline CDR1 and CDR2: SGHVS and FNYEAQ. V lost 5 bases and J 2 bases, leaving 12 bases between the germline ends. The CDR3 protein is CASSLGPTNTGELFF. The CDR3 DNA is TGTGCCAGCAGCCTCGGACCGACTAACACCGGGGAGCTGTTTTTT.

The CDR3 region has the DNA TGTGCCAGTAGTATACGGCAAGGGACAAACGGCTACACCTTC. Translating it yields CASSIRQGTNGYTF. The V and J genes are TRBV19 and TRBJ1-2; TRBD1 might be the D (6 bases). The CDR3 has 14 residues. CDR1 is LNHDA, CDR2 SQIVND, per germline (reference sequence). Trimming left V 2 bases short and J 8 bases short, with 15 bases between.

This clone turned up a few times. This chain uses TRBV7-8 with TRBJ1-6; 7 bases match TRBD1. With V trimmed by 4 bases and J by 3 bases, 6 bases remained unmatched. The germline CDR1 and CDR2 sequences are SGHVS and FQNEAQ. The CDR3 runs to 16 residues. In nucleotides, the CDR3 is TGTGCCAGCAGCTACGACAGGGTTGGCTATAATTCACCCCTCCACTTT. Its translation: CASSYDRVGYNSPLHF.

The genes are TRBV28 and TRBJ1-1; D is perhaps TRBD1 (5 bases). The CDR3 is 14 residues long. Germline V gene data show CDR1 as MDHEN and CDR2 as SYDVKM. V dropped 6 bases and J dropped 4 bases, with 15 bases sitting between them. CDR3 sequence reads: CASSRLGVGTEAFF. CDR3 coding DNA: TGTGCCAGCAGCCGACTAGGGGTAGGCACTGAAGCTTTCTTT.

The chain links TRBV28 to TRBJ1-2; perhaps TRBD1 as D (6 bases). Germline-derived CDR1 and CDR2 are MDHEN and SYDVKM. With 5 bases removed from V and 2 bases from J, the gap between germline ends came to 15 bases. CDR3 length: 15 residues. CDR3 in DNA: TGTGCCAGCAGTCTCCCTCCGGGACACAACTATGGCTACACCTTC. As protein: CASSLPPGHNYGYTF.

The V and J genes are TRBV28 and TRBJ2-3; 8 nucleotides align to TRBD1. This CDR3 contains 12 residues. Germline V gene data show CDR1 as MDHEN and CDR2 as SYDVKM. V trimming: 5 bases; J trimming: 6 bases; junction bases outside the gene matches: 1. CDR3 in DNA: TGTGCCAGCAGTACAGGGGGGGATACGCAGTATTTT. The encoded protein is CASSTGGDTQYF.